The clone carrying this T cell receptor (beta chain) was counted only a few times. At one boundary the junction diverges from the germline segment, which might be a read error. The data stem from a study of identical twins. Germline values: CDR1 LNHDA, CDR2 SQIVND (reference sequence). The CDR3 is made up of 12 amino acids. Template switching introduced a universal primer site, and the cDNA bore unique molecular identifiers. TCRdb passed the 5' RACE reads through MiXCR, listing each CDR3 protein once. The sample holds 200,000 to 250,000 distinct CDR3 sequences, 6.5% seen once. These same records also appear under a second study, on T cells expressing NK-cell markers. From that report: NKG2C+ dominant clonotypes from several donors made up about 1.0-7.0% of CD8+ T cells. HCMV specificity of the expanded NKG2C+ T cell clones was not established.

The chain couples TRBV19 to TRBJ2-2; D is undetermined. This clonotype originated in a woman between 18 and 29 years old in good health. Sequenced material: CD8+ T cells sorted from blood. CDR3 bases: TGTGCCAGTAGTATGAACGCCGGGGAGCTGTTTTTT. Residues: CASSMNAGELFF.